The T cell receptor beta chain under discussion was sequenced for a study of OX40 agonist ivuxolimab in advanced cancers. Study-wide context: Aged roughly 23 to 85 with a mean of 60 years, they were approximately 80% male. A history of anti-PD-1, anti-PD-L1 or anti-CTLA-4 therapy was acceptable, and around 36% had some. General observations from the study: Some patients without response likewise showed low normalized clonal expansion.

Per germline, CDR1 SGHAT and CDR2 FQNNGV. This CDR3 region has 15 residues. The junction had 3 bases not matched to a gene; V was cut back by 5 bases and J by 0 bases. Here immunoSEQ multiplex PCR was the method, and the copy in TCRdb shows in-frame clones only, minus some. The sample carries roughly 45,000 clones, approximately 79% recorded once. To note about this clone: What it binds is unknown.

The sample was CD4+ or CD8+ T cells sorted from blood, taken in a trial of the OX40 agonist ivuxolimab. The chain carries TRBV11-2 and TRBJ2-7, with 11 bases identical to TRBD1. The receptor comes from an adult with an advanced solid tumor such as melanoma, head and neck, liver or kidney cancer. The CDR3 loop reads CASSKDRGLSYEQYF. The DNA for the CDR3 is TGTGCCAGCAGCAAGGACAGGGGGCTCTCCTACGAGCAGTACTTC.